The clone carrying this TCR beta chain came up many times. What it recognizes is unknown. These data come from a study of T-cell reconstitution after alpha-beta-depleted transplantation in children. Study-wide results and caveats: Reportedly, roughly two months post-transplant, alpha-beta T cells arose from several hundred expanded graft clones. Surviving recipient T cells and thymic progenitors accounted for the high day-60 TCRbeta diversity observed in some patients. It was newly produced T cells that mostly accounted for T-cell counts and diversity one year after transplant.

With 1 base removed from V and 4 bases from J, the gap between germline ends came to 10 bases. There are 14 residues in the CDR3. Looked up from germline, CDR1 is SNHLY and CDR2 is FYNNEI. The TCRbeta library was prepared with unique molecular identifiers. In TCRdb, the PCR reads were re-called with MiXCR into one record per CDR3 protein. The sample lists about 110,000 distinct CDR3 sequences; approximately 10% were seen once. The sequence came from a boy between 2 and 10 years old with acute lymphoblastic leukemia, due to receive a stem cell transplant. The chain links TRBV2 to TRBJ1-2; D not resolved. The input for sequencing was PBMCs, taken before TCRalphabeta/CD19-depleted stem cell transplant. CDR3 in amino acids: CASSEDRTAYGYTF. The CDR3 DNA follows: TGTGCCAGCAGTGAAGATAGGACTGCCTATGGCTACACCTTC.